The next 28 T cell receptor beta chains were all read from a single sample in a study of blood T cell repertoires in COVID-19. Repertoires were generated with immunoSEQ multiplex PCR, while TCRdb's copy carries only in-frame clones and drops some. The table shows roughly 76,000 clones, with approximately 80% occurring only once. The specimen sequenced was peripheral blood. These TCRs come from a human donor in a cohort sampled during active COVID-19.

The rearrangement uses TRBV29-1 and TRBJ2-5, with 8 bases lining up with TRBD2. CDR1 SQVTM and CDR2 ANQGSEA come from the germline V gene. With 4 bases clipped from V and 1 base from J, the junction kept 2 bases outside the gene matches. The CDR3 extends over 13 amino acids. CDR3 region: CSVVAGGQETQYF. In nucleotides, the CDR3 is TGCAGCGTTGTTGCGGGAGGCCAAGAGACCCAGTACTTC.

Regarding this clone: At one end, the junction sequence differs from germline, possibly due to a read error. V usage is TRBV6-4 and J usage is TRBJ1-6, with 7 bases matching TRBD1. The CDR3 loop spans 15 amino acids. CDR1 is MRHNA, CDR2 SNTAGT, per germline. DNA for the CDR3: TGTGCCAGCAGTGACCGACAGGGAAATAAGTCACCCCTCCACTTT. This translates into CASSDRQGNKSPLHF.

The chain has TRBV19 and TRBJ2-7; the match to TRBD1 covers 9 bases. CDR1 and CDR2 from the germline V gene are LNHDA and SQIVND (reference sequence). This CDR3 spans 14 amino acids. V lost 6 bases and J lost 5; bases outside the gene matches: 8. The CDR3 DNA reads as TGTGCCAGTAGCGACGGGACAGGGAGGGACGAGCAGTACTTC. It codes for CASSDGTGRDEQYF.

This clone was detected a few times. V and J are TRBV19 and TRBJ1-1; 9 bases agree with TRBD1. V lost 5 bases to trimming and J lost 5 bases; unmatched junction nucleotides: 18. The CDR3 contains 18 residues. CDR1 LNHDA and CDR2 SQIVND come from the germline V gene (reference sequence). The CDR3, as DNA: TGTGCCAGTAGTGTCTTTTGGCCGGACAGGGGAGAAAAAACTGAAGCTTTCTTT. Amino acid sequence: CASSVFWPDRGEKTEAFF. The full variable domain, completed using reference TRBV19 and TRBJ1-1, is DGGITQSPKYLFRKEGQNVTLSCEQNLNHDAMYWYRQDPGQGLRLIYYSQIVNDFQKGDIAEGYSVSREKKESFPLTVTSAQKNPTAFYLCASSVFWPDRGEKTEAFFGQGTRLTVV.

The V call is TRBV6-2 or TRBV6-3, the J call TRBJ2-3, with D perhaps matching TRBD2 (5 bases). From germline, CDR1 is MNHEY and CDR2 SVGEGT. The CDR3 consists of 11 residues. Trimming shortened V by 8 bases and J by 12 bases, and 15 bases separated the two germline ends. CDR3 coding DNA: TGTGCCAGCGGCCCGGAGGAGCTACAGTATTTT. It encodes CASGPEELQYF.

This clone was seen more than once but under ten times. The chain combines TRBV18 with TRBJ1-1; possible D gene TRBD1, 6 bases. CDR1 KGHSH and CDR2 LQKENI come from the germline V gene. V lost 4 bases and J 1 base, leaving 16 bases between the germline ends. The CDR3 length is 16 residues. CDR3 protein: CASSLPEDRKNTEAFF. Written as DNA, the CDR3 is TGTGCCAGCTCACTTCCCGAAGACAGGAAGAACACTGAAGCTTTCTTT.

This chain connects TRBV5-1 to TRBJ2-2, with TRBD1 identical over 7 bases. The CDR3 runs to 16 residues. J lost 1 base, V lost 0 bases, and 3 bases had no gene match. CDR1 and CDR2 from the germline V gene are SGHRS and YFSETQ. The CDR3: CASSLDRTGNTGELFF. DNA of the CDR3: TGCGCCAGCAGCTTGGACAGGACAGGGAACACCGGGGAGCTGTTTTTT. The variable domain in full, with the rest retrieved from reference TRBV5-1 and TRBJ2-2, is KAGVTQTPRYLIKTRGQQVTLSCSPISGHRSVSWYQQTPGQGLQFLFEYFSETQRNKGNFPGRFSGRQFSNSRSEMNVSTLELGDSALYLCASSLDRTGNTGELFFGEGSRLTVL.

V is TRBV2 and J is TRBJ1-5; possible D gene TRBD1, 5 bases. This CDR3 region has 14 residues. The germline gives CDR1 SNHLY, CDR2 FYNNEI. V dropped 3 bases and J dropped 5 bases, with 11 bases sitting between them. CDR3 sequence reads: CASSDRQSYQPQHF. DNA for the CDR3: TGTGCCAGCAGTGATCGACAGTCTTATCAGCCCCAGCATTTT.

This clone came up once. The chain has TRBV5-1 and TRBJ1-2; no firm D call. The V end was cut by 2 bases, the J end by 7 bases, with 15 bases between. This CDR3 region has 14 residues. Germline CDR1 reads SGHRS; CDR2 reads YFSETQ. DNA for the CDR3: TGCGCCAGCAGCTTTGGGAGTGGGGATGGTGGCTACACCTTC. Protein: CASSFGSGDGGYTF.

The chain carries TRBV29-1 and TRBJ2-7; TRBD1 aligns across 8 bases. The CDR3 extends over 13 amino acids. CDR1 and CDR2 from the germline V gene are SQVTM and ANQGSEA. V shed 6 bases and J 4 bases; nucleotides not matched to a gene: 8. The CDR3 DNA reads as TGCAGCGTAAGCCAGGGGGCAGTATACGAGCAGTACTTC. Protein: CSVSQGAVYEQYF.

The chain employs TRBV11-3 and TRBJ1-1; unclear D gene. The CDR3 covers 14 residues. CDR1 and CDR2 from the germline V gene are SGHNT and YENEEA. V lost 2 bases to trimming and J lost 1 base, with 8 bases between them. The DNA of the CDR3 is TGTGCCAGCAGCTTAACGGGTTCGAACACTGAAGCTTTCTTT. Translation: CASSLTGSNTEAFF.

Written as DNA, the CDR3 is TGCGCCAGCAGAGTAGCGGGAGTGACAGATACGCAGTATTTT. Its translation is CASRVAGVTDTQYF. The chain couples TRBV5-1 to TRBJ2-3; 9 nucleotides match TRBD2. The V and J ends lost 5 bases and 3 bases, in that order; junction bases with no gene match: 4. The CDR3 runs 14 residues. Per germline, CDR1 SGHRS and CDR2 YFSETQ.

J is TRBJ1-1 and V is TRBV30; D ambiguous. V gave up 4 bases and J gave up 0 bases, with 6 bases separating them. CDR1 and CDR2 from the germline V gene are GTSNPN and SVGIG (reference sequence). The CDR3 loop spans 12 amino acids. The CDR3 is CAWTQLNTEAFF. The CDR3 DNA sequence: TGTGCCTGGACCCAATTGAACACTGAAGCTTTCTTT.

V is TRBV9 and J is TRBJ2-5; 15 bases are a match to TRBD2. V lost 6 bases and J lost 2; bases outside the gene matches: 8. This CDR3 has 17 amino acids. The germline V gene has CDR1 SGDLS and CDR2 YYNGEE. The CDR3, as DNA: TGTGCCAGCACCAAGGGACTAGCGGGAGGAAGTCAAGAGACCCAGTACTTC. Its translation is CASTKGLAGGSQETQYF.

The chain combines TRBV9 with TRBJ2-1; perhaps TRBD2 as D (6 bases). Trimming removed 4 bases from V and 8 bases from J, with 13 bases in between. Germline lookup yields CDR1 SGDLS and CDR2 YYNGEE. The CDR3 runs 13 residues. CDR3 in DNA: TGTGCCAGCAGCTCACCGTGGGAGGATGAGCAGTTCTTC. It codes for CASSSPWEDEQFF.

The chain uses TRBV4-2 and TRBJ1-6, with D uncertain. Germline V lookup: CDR1 LGHNA, CDR2 YNFKEQ. The CDR3 loop spans 17 amino acids. The V end was cut by 0 bases, the J end by 7 bases, with 16 bases between. CDR3 sequence: CASSQDPPDGVNSPLHF. Written as DNA, the CDR3 is TGTGCCAGCAGCCAAGACCCCCCGGACGGGGTAAATTCACCCCTCCACTTT.

The chain is built from TRBV13 and TRBJ1-1; no reliable D call. Germline loops: CDR1 PRHDT, CDR2 FYEKMQ (reference sequence). V lost 5 bases, J lost 1 base, and 14 bases lay in between. The CDR3 totals 15 residues. CDR3 in amino acids: CASSPREGRNTEAFF. For the CDR3, the DNA is TGTGCCAGCAGCCCCCGGGAGGGCCGGAACACTGAAGCTTTCTTT.

The rearrangement uses TRBV30 and TRBJ1-6; TRBD1 might be the D (5 bases). Trimming removed 0 bases at V and 9 bases at J, with 15 bases between. The CDR3 totals 15 residues. Germline V gene lookup returns CDR1 GTSNPN and CDR2 SVGIG (reference sequence). The chain's CDR3 is CAWSVPGTGGSPLHF. The CDR3 nucleotides read TGTGCCTGGAGTGTACCCGGGACGGGGGGTTCACCCCTCCACTTT.

The chain links TRBV5-1 to TRBJ2-5; 11 bases fit TRBD2. The CDR3 covers 16 residues. The germline gives CDR1 SGHRS, CDR2 YFSETQ. With 4 bases clipped from V and 5 bases from J, the junction kept 10 bases outside the gene matches. In nucleotides, the CDR3 is TGCGCCAGCAGCACCGGAGGACTAGCGGGCGTGGAGACCCAGTACTTC. This sequence encodes CASSTGGLAGVETQYF. The entire variable domain, with the rest obtained from reference TRBV5-1 and TRBJ2-5, is as follows: KAGVTQTPRYLIKTRGQQVTLSCSPISGHRSVSWYQQTPGQGLQFLFEYFSETQRNKGNFPGRFSGRQFSNSRSEMNVSTLELGDSALYLCASSTGGLAGVETQYFGPGTRLLVL.

J is TRBJ1-2 and V is TRBV5-4, with a weak D call TRBD1 (6 bases). CDR1 is SGHNT and CDR2 is YYREEE in the germline V gene (reference sequence). Trimming pared 4 bases from V and 8 bases from J, leaving 18 bases between. The CDR3 has 14 amino acids. The CDR3: CASSTGTLLEGYTF. The CDR3 nucleotides read TGTGCCAGCAGCACTGGGACACTTTTAGAGGGCTACACCTTC.

This clone was counted once. The V gene is TRBV19, the J gene TRBJ1-1, with 11 bases fitting TRBD1. Trimming took 3 bases from V and 5 from J; bases not matched to a gene: 17. The V gene's germline CDR1 is LNHDA and CDR2 SQIVND (reference sequence). The CDR3 is 19 amino acids. The CDR3 is CASSIASGQGAYRRTEAFF. CDR3 bases: TGTGCCAGTAGTATCGCATCAGGACAGGGGGCTTATAGAAGGACTGAAGCTTTCTTT.

This chain joins TRBV28 and TRBJ2-7; 7 positions match TRBD1. The CDR3 is 14 amino acids. Germline CDR1 is MDHEN and CDR2 is SYDVKM. Trimming removed 5 bases from V and 3 bases from J; junction bases left unmatched: 7. The CDR3 nucleotides read TGTGCCAGCAGTCCCCCGACAGGGATCTACGAGCAGTACTTC. Translated: CASSPPTGIYEQYF.

This clone was detected once. This rearrangement joins TRBV19 to TRBJ1-1; 8 bases map to TRBD1. J gave up 3 bases and V 5 bases, and 8 bases lay outside the gene matches. This CDR3 has 15 amino acids. CDR1 and CDR2 (germline): LNHDA, SQIVND (reference sequence). CDR3 nucleotides: TGTGCCAGTAGTGTACAGGGGGGATTGGACACTGAAGCTTTCTTT. It translates to CASSVQGGLDTEAFF.

The chain carries TRBV6-5 and TRBJ1-5; 7 nucleotides agree with TRBD1. Germline CDR1 MNHEY, CDR2 SVGAGI. CDR3 size: 15 residues. J gave up 2 bases and V 7 bases, and 8 bases lay outside the gene matches. The CDR3 DNA is TGTGCCAGCAAGACAGGGCCCGCTGGCAATCAGCCCCAGCATTTT. Amino acids: CASKTGPAGNQPQHF.

The V gene is TRBV15, the J gene TRBJ1-2; tentatively, D is TRBD1 (5 bases). The CDR3 loop spans 15 amino acids. The V end lost 5 bases, the J end lost 1 base, and 14 bases lay between the germline ends. Germline CDR1 and CDR2: LNHNV and YYDKDF (reference sequence). CDR3 nucleotide sequence: TGTGCCACCAGCGGGGGAGGCTCGTTTAACTATGGCTACACCTTC. As protein: CATSGGGSFNYGYTF.

The V gene is TRBV7-2, the J gene TRBJ2-3, with 12 bases matching TRBD2. Trimming at V came to 6 bases and at J to 4 bases, leaving 11 bases not matched to a gene. Germline V lookup: CDR1 SGHTA, CDR2 FQGNSA. This CDR3 is built from 17 residues. CDR3 in amino acids: CASSTQSSGRAADTQYF. The CDR3 DNA reads as TGTGCCAGCAGTACACAATCTAGCGGGAGGGCCGCAGATACGCAGTATTTT.

J is TRBJ2-7 and V is TRBV5-1, with D perhaps TRBD2 (6 bases). Germline CDR1 SGHRS, CDR2 YFSETQ. V shed 1 base and J shed 4 bases, with 15 bases lying between them. CDR3 length: 15 residues. In DNA form, the CDR3 reads TGCGCCAGCAGCTTGCAAGGGGAGGAGAGGTACGAGCAGTACTTC. As protein: CASSLQGEERYEQYF. The whole variable domain, filled in from reference TRBV5-1 and TRBJ2-7, reads KAGVTQTPRYLIKTRGQQVTLSCSPISGHRSVSWYQQTPGQGLQFLFEYFSETQRNKGNFPGRFSGRQFSNSRSEMNVSTLELGDSALYLCASSLQGEERYEQYFGPGTRLTVT.

The V call is TRBV9, the J call TRBJ2-2, with 12 bases matching TRBD2. The trim removed 3 bases at V and 5 bases at J, leaving 5 bases unmatched. Germline loops: CDR1 SGDLS, CDR2 YYNGEE. This CDR3 region has 16 residues. CDR3 coding DNA: TGTGCCAGCAGCGAGACTAGCGGGAGACTTACCGGGGAGCTGTTTTTT. Its translation: CASSETSGRLTGELFF.